One TCR beta chain is described in this entry. The data were taken from a study of CD4 and CD8 cells across lung adenocarcinoma regions. TCRdb used MiXCR to reprocess the PCR reads, holding one entry per CDR3 protein. Found here are about 5,000 distinct CDR3 sequences, approximately 48% of them singletons; the top ten hold 13% to 15%. The CDR3 is 15 residues long. With 4 bases clipped from V and 4 bases from J, the junction kept 5 bases outside the gene matches. CDR1 and CDR2 (germline): KGHSH, LQKENI. Donors had localized lung adenocarcinoma, a non-small cell lung cancer. The sequenced sample was CD4+ T cells from the margin of a lung tumor. The receptor was isolated from a female donor with lung adenocarcinoma. The CD4 and CD8 labels of this study may be unreliable. The chain couples TRBV18 to TRBJ2-1, with 9 bases lining up with TRBD2. The CDR3 DNA is TGTGCCAGCTCACTCAGCGGGGGGCCTTACAATGAGCAGTTCTTC. It codes for CASSLSGGPYNEQFF.